Shown below are 8 T cell receptor delta chains from a single sample sequenced in a study of delta chains in infants with herpesvirus infections. Reverse transcription of PBMC RNA used primers specific for the gamma and delta chains. TCRdb re-called clones from the RT-PCR reads using CATT. The table has 1,200 or so delta-chain clones, about 30% seen once. The sequenced sample was peripheral blood, obtained at time point 2 of longitudinal follow-up. The receptor source for this set is a human donor who was a Ugandan infant, either HIV-exposed or HIV-unexposed (not recorded which).

V and J are TRDV1 and TRDJ3, with TRDD3 identical over 9 bases. CDR1 is TSWWSYY, CDR2 QGS, per germline. This CDR3 contains 27 residues. Trimming at V came to 0 bases and at J to 2 bases, leaving 29 bases not matched to a gene. The CDR3 bases are TGTGCTCTTGGGGAACTTAGGGGTTTCCTACGGGTCCTGTACTGGGGGACCCAGCCCTGGGACACCCGACAGATGTTTTTC. Its translation is CALGELRGFLRVLYWGTQPWDTRQMFF.

The chain carries TRDV3 and TRDJ1, with 10 bases aligning to TRDD3. The germline CDR1 and CDR2 sequences are TVYSNPD and GDNSRS (reference sequence). V lost 2 bases, J lost 0 bases, and 12 bases stayed unmatched. The CDR3 sequence is 17 residues long. CDR3 sequence reads: CAFDLGDTPPYTDKLIF. CDR3 coding DNA: TGTGCCTTTGATTTGGGGGATACCCCGCCCTACACCGATAAACTCATCTTT.

The CDR3: CACDTGGTPRTGGYESTDKLIF. The DNA for the CDR3 is TGTGCCTGTGACACCGGGGGCACACCTAGGACTGGGGGATACGAATCTACCGATAAACTCATCTTT. This chain joins TRDV2 and TRDJ1; TRDD3 aligns across 13 bases. The ends lost 0 bases at V and 2 bases at J; junction bases unmatched: 20. This CDR3 comprises 22 residues. Germline lookup yields CDR1 GEAIGNYY and CDR2 EKD.

This clone rates as large. V gene TRDV1 combines with J gene TRDJ1; 11 bases fit TRDD3. This CDR3 region has 17 residues. CDR1 is TSWWSYY and CDR2 is QGS in the germline V gene. V lost 7 bases and J lost 3; bases outside the gene matches: 13. The CDR3, as DNA: TGTGCTCTTGCGCCCTACTTGGGGGATACGGAACCCGATAAACTCATCTTT. Protein: CALAPYLGDTEPDKLIF.

The CDR3 DNA reads TGTGCTCTTGGGGAACTTAGCCCGTACTGGGGGATTAAGATTAAACTCATCTTT. The encoded protein is CALGELSPYWGIKIKLIF. This chain connects TRDV1 to TRDJ1; 10 bases align to TRDD3. This CDR3 spans 18 amino acids. The V gene end was trimmed by 0 bases and the J gene end by 7 bases; junction bases not matched to a gene: 14. CDR1 is TSWWSYY, CDR2 QGS, per germline.

The chain employs TRDV1 and TRDJ1; D possibly corresponds to TRDD3 (6 bases). Deletions cut 1 base from V and 1 base from J, with 22 bases between. Germline loops: CDR1 TSWWSYY, CDR2 QGS. The CDR3 spans 19 residues. The chain's CDR3 is CALGEHPLPWGLRTDKLIF. CDR3 nucleotide sequence: TGTGCTCTTGGGGAACATCCCCTACCTTGGGGGCTCCGCACCGATAAACTCATCTTT.

This rearrangement joins TRDV1 to TRDJ1; 13 bases are a match to TRDD3. The germline gives CDR1 TSWWSYY, CDR2 QGS. V trimming: 2 bases; J trimming: 2 bases; junction bases outside the gene matches: 23. This CDR3 contains 23 residues. CDR3 nucleotides: TGTGCTCTTGGGGAATGCTCATTTCCTACGTACTGGATACTGGGGGATACGACCGATAAACTCATCTTT. This gives the protein CALGECSFPTYWILGDTTDKLIF.

The CDR3 loop reads CALGEATTGWGPSITDKLIF. CDR3 in DNA: TGTGCTCTTGGGGAAGCCACCACGGGCTGGGGACCCTCTATAACCGATAAACTCATCTTT. This rearrangement joins TRDV1 to TRDJ1; maybe TRDD3 (6 bases). The CDR3 contains 20 residues. Looked up from germline, CDR1 is TSWWSYY and CDR2 is QGS. V lost 2 bases to trimming and J lost 2 bases, with 27 bases between them.